A selection of T cell receptor beta chains follows, all from one sample in a study of CD8+CD57+ T cells in acquired aplastic anemia. From the reads, TCRdb called clonotypes with MiXCR, one entry per CDR3 protein. The table shows under 200,000 distinct CDR3 sequences, with less than 60% occurring only once. Sample: sorted CD4+, CD8+, or CD8+CD57+ T cells (not recorded which) from PBMCs. These TCRs come from a human donor with aplastic anemia. Both conserved end residues are part of each CDR3. A D gene is named only where the DNA matches it firmly. Not all rows give a size; the values are once, few, many and, for expanded clones, a class.

j_call v_call clone_size d_call cdr3_aa cdr3_nt
TRBJ2-7 TRBV5-1 few TRBD2 CASSLGHGLAMYEQYF TGCGCCAGCAGCTTGGGTCATGGACTAGCAATGTACGAGCAGTACTTC
TRBJ1-1 TRBV12-3/TRBV12-4 once TRBD1 CASSVPGQFTEAFF TGTGCCAGCAGTGTCCCGGGACAGTTCACTGAAGCTTTCTTT
TRBJ1-5 TRBV2 once TRBD1 CASRSIQGNQPQHF TGTGCCAGCAGGAGTATACAGGGGAATCAGCCCCAGCATTTT
TRBJ2-5 TRBV2 - - CASSPARGQETQYF TGTGCCAGCAGTCCGGCCCGGGGCCAAGAGACCCAGTACTTC
TRBJ2-5 TRBV7-3 - - CASAGMGYETQYF TGTGCCAGCGCAGGGATGGGGTACGAGACCCAGTACTTC
TRBJ2-7 TRBV7-8 - TRBD1 CASSRDRDASEQYF TGTGCCAGCAGCCGTGACAGGGATGCTAGCGAGCAGTACTTC
TRBJ2-7 TRBV10-2 - TRBD1 CASSDGPGTAGYF TGCGCCAGCAGTGACGGACCCGGGACAGCAGGATACTTC
TRBJ2-3 TRBV10-3 - - CAISESANPYDRQYF TGTGCCATCAGTGAGTCCGCCAACCCTTACGACCGGCAGTATTTT
TRBJ2-7 TRBV30 many - CAWSVIRGAYEQYF TGTGCCTGGAGTGTAATCAGGGGGGCCTACGAGCAGTACTTC
TRBJ2-7 TRBV15 - - CATSRDRVGQREQYF TGTGCCACCAGCAGAGATCGGGTGGGCCAGAGGGAGCAGTACTTC
TRBJ2-6 TRBV10-1 few - CASIGQPAGADVLTF TGCGCCAGCATTGGCCAGCCGGCAGGGGCCGACGTCCTGACTTTC
TRBJ1-6 TRBV5-1 many TRBD1 CASSLGDRGSSPLHF TGCGCCAGCAGCTTGGGGGACAGGGGTAGTTCACCCCTCCACTTT
TRBJ1-1 TRBV20-1 few - CSARLERNTEAFF TGCAGTGCTAGACTTGAAAGGAACACTGAAGCTTTCTTT
TRBJ2-1 TRBV7-2 many - CASSPLLDRYNEQFF TGTGCCAGCAGCCCACTGCTGGACAGATACAATGAGCAGTTCTTC
TRBJ2-7 TRBV19 - TRBD2 CASSSGGLSYEQYF TGTGCCAGTAGTAGCGGGGGTCTCTCCTACGAGCAGTACTTC
TRBJ2-1 TRBV25-1 many - CATTAAGSYNEQFF TGTGCCACCACAGCGGCAGGCTCCTACAATGAGCAGTTCTTC
TRBJ2-7 TRBV24-1 - TRBD1 CATSEPGTALQYF TGTGCCACCAGTGAACCCGGGACAGCTTTGCAGTACTTC
TRBJ2-1 TRBV19 - - CASKDPNNEQFF TGTGCCAGTAAAGATCCGAACAATGAGCAGTTCTTC
TRBJ1-2 TRBV20-1 many - CSAVPGRHGYTF TGCAGTGCTGTCCCCGGCAGGCATGGCTACACCTTC